This TCR beta chain emerged from a study of blood T cell repertoires in COVID-19. Study context: Material from acute and convalescent COVID-19 was sourced from the United States, Italy and Spain.

The method was immunoSEQ multiplex PCR; TCRdb's version includes in-frame clones alone and lacks a portion of them. The sample records approximately 160,000 clones, over 65% being singletons. The CDR3 is made up of 15 amino acids. Trimming took 1 base from V and 1 from J, leaving 7 bases between them. The V gene's germline CDR1 is LNHDA and CDR2 SQIVND (reference sequence). The sequenced sample consisted of peripheral blood. This receptor was taken from a man in his 60s with acute or convalescent COVID-19. This rearrangement joins TRBV19 to TRBJ2-2, with D unresolved. DNA for the CDR3: TGTGCCAGTAGTATAGGCACTAAGAACACCGGGGAGCTGTTTTTT. Translation: CASSIGTKNTGELFF.